This paragraph covers one T cell receptor (beta chain) sequence. Some clones are missing from TCRdb's copy, which holds only in-frame ones; the method was immunoSEQ multiplex PCR. The sample carries 180,000 or so clones, 90% to 95% recorded once. The sample originates from a study of T cell responses to AZD1222 COVID-19 vaccine. V lost 2 bases and J lost 2, with 11 bases in between. There are 15 residues in the CDR3. Germline lookup yields CDR1 SGHTA and CDR2 FQGNSA. The TCR comes from an adult who received the AZD1222 COVID-19 vaccine. The chain is built from TRBV7-2 and TRBJ2-3; D is possibly TRBD2 (6 bases). This material consisted of peripheral blood, taken 28 days after the second AZD1222 dose. As DNA, the CDR3 is TGTGCCAGCAGCTTAAGCGGGTCCCACACAGATACGCAGTATTTT. Translating gives CASSLSGSHTDTQYF.